Below are 31 T cell receptor beta chains sequenced from a single sample in a study of T cell responses to AZD1222 COVID-19 vaccine. Data came from immunoSEQ multiplex PCR; TCRdb stores just in-frame clones and leaves some out. The data contain 95,000 or so clones, 85% to 90% of them singletons. The sample was peripheral blood, taken on day 0 of AZD1222 vaccination. Source of these receptors: an adult in good health.

The chain is built from TRBV7-2 and TRBJ1-1; D gene unclear. This CDR3 spans 13 amino acids. Germline CDR1 reads SGHTA; CDR2 reads FQGNSA. The V end lost 3 bases, the J end lost 4 bases, and 9 bases lay between the germline ends. This chain's CDR3 is CASSFSVPTEAFF. The CDR3 nucleotides read TGTGCCAGCAGCTTCTCCGTCCCCACTGAAGCTTTCTTT.

The rearrangement joins TRBV10-1 to TRBJ1-2; perhaps TRBD1 as D (6 bases). V lost 7 bases, J lost 0 bases, and 12 bases lay in between. The CDR3 length is 14 residues. Germline CDR1 reads WNHNN; CDR2 reads SYGVQD (reference sequence). In DNA form, the CDR3 reads TGCGCCAGCACCCACAGGGCGGCTAACTATGGCTACACCTTC. Amino acids: CASTHRAANYGYTF.

Here the CDR3 DNA reads TGTGCCAGCGGGGGCGGCGGGACAGGGGCTTCACCCCTCCACTTT. As protein: CASGGGGTGASPLHF. The chain is built from TRBV6-5 and TRBJ1-6; 10 nucleotides match TRBD1. The V segment lost 8 bases and the J segment 9 bases; nucleotides outside the gene matches: 10. This CDR3 region has 15 residues. The germline gives CDR1 MNHEY, CDR2 SVGAGI.

The chain carries TRBV24-1 and TRBJ1-4; D gene uncertain. V gave up 6 bases and J gave up 5 bases, with 15 bases separating them. The CDR3 length is 15 residues. In germline, CDR1 is KGHDR, CDR2 SFDVKD. CDR3 in amino acids: CATSPRGGQNEKLFF. CDR3 coding DNA: TGTGCCACCAGTCCCCGAGGCGGGCAGAATGAAAAACTGTTTTTT.

The chain combines TRBV2 with TRBJ1-5, with D unresolved. V shed 5 bases and J shed 4 bases, with 3 bases lying between them. The CDR3 is 11 amino acids. The germline V gene has CDR1 SNHLY and CDR2 FYNNEI. The CDR3 loop reads CASSINQPQHF. The CDR3 DNA follows: TGTGCCAGCAGTATTAATCAGCCCCAGCATTTT. The variable domain in full, completed from reference TRBV2 and TRBJ1-5, reads EPEVTQTPSHQVTQMGQEVILRCVPISNHLYFYWYRQILGQKVEFLVSFYNNEISEKSEIFDDQFSVERPDGSNFTLKIRSTKLEDSAMYFCASSINQPQHFGDGTRLSIL.

The V gene is TRBV10-3, the J gene TRBJ2-3, with 8 bases aligning to TRBD2. The CDR3 totals 14 residues. Germline trimming cut 3 bases from V and 6 bases from J; bases unmatched to any gene: 5. In germline, CDR1 is ENHRY, CDR2 SYGVKD. For the CDR3, the DNA is TGTGCCATCAGTGACTTAGCGGGGCAGGATACGCAGTATTTT. This codes for CAISDLAGQDTQYF.

V and J are TRBV6-5 and TRBJ1-6, with 9 bases fitting TRBD1. The trim removed 2 bases at V and 9 bases at J, leaving 5 bases unmatched. Germline values: CDR1 MNHEY, CDR2 SVGAGI. The CDR3 runs to 15 residues. The CDR3 loop is CASSYRDRVGSPLHF. The CDR3 DNA sequence: TGTGCCAGCAGTTACAGGGACAGGGTAGGTTCACCCCTCCACTTT.

This chain uses TRBV5-1 with TRBJ2-7, with D perhaps TRBD2 (7 bases). Germline CDR1 is SGHRS and CDR2 is YFSETQ. The CDR3 has 15 residues. Trimming took 4 bases from V and 6 from J, leaving 20 bases between them. CDR3 bases: TGCGCCAGCAGCGGGGCCGTGGGGGGGGCCGCCGAGCAGTACTTC. It yields the protein CASSGAVGGAAEQYF.

The rearrangement joins TRBV2 to TRBJ2-1; 12 nucleotides line up with TRBD2. The length of the CDR3 is 16 residues. The V segment lost 6 bases and the J segment 8 bases; nucleotides outside the gene matches: 11. The germline CDR1 and CDR2 sequences are SNHLY and FYNNEI. CDR3 sequence (DNA): TGTGCCAGCAGCCCCCCGGCTAGCGGGGGGGCAGATGAGCAGTTCTTC. Encoded protein: CASSPPASGGADEQFF.

The V call is TRBV7-9, the J call TRBJ2-1; no firm D call. The CDR3 is 14 amino acids. The V and J ends lost 1 base and 7 bases respectively, with 11 bases between them. Per the germline V gene, CDR1 is SEHNR and CDR2 is FQNEAQ (reference sequence). The CDR3 spells CASSLGTERNEQFF. The DNA of the CDR3 is TGTGCCAGCAGCTTAGGTACCGAGAGGAATGAGCAGTTCTTC.

This rearrangement joins TRBV13 to TRBJ2-7; 9 nucleotides agree with TRBD1. Unmatched junction bases numbered 6, after V lost 4 bases and J lost 2 bases. The CDR3 totals 15 residues. Germline V gene sequence: CDR1 PRHDT, CDR2 FYEKMQ (reference sequence). The CDR3 DNA sequence: TGTGCCAGCAGCTCAGGGACAGGGTCACCCTACGAGCAGTACTTC. It codes for CASSSGTGSPYEQYF.

This chain joins TRBV9 and TRBJ1-2; D perhaps matches TRBD1 (6 bases). V was clipped by 5 bases and J by 2 bases, with 16 bases between them. The germline CDR1 and CDR2 sequences are SGDLS and YYNGEE. The CDR3 contains 15 residues. CDR3 region: CASSSGTLYNYGYTF. The DNA for the CDR3 is TGTGCCAGCAGTTCGGGGACACTATACAACTATGGCTACACCTTC.

The chain combines TRBV15 with TRBJ1-5; D is ambiguous. V lost 0 bases to trimming and J lost 9 bases, with 9 bases between them. Germline CDR1 and CDR2: LNHNV and YYDKDF (reference sequence). The CDR3 contains 13 residues. The CDR3 DNA reads TGTGCCACCAGCAGAGAGCGGCGTCCGCCCCAGCATTTT. It codes for CATSRERRPPQHF.

This sequence joins TRBV19 and TRBJ1-6; D gene uncertain. The CDR3 runs to 15 residues. Germline V gives CDR1 LNHDA, CDR2 SQIVND (reference sequence). Trimming took off 4 bases at V and 13 bases at J, with 20 bases between the two ends. CDR3 DNA sequence: TGTGCCAGTAGTAGCCTAGAGGGAGTAATTCACCCCCTCCACTTT. Protein: CASSSLEGVIHPLHF.

J is TRBJ1-3 and V is TRBV3-1 (or the pseudogene TRBV3-2); no firm D call. The CDR3 spans 13 residues. In germline, CDR1 is LGHDT, CDR2 YNNKEL (reference sequence). Trimming removed 7 bases at V and 2 bases at J, with 9 bases between. CDR3 sequence reads: CASTRGAGNTIYF. CDR3 in DNA: TGTGCCAGCACAAGAGGTGCTGGAAACACCATATATTTT.

The chain combines TRBV5-4 with TRBJ1-2; D unclear. Germline CDR1 reads SGHNT; CDR2 reads YYREEE (reference sequence). The V end was cut by 6 bases, the J end by 1 base, with 13 bases between. The CDR3 is 14 amino acids. Written as DNA, the CDR3 is TGTGCCAGCAAGCCCGAGCGAGATAACTATGGCTACACCTTC. As protein: CASKPERDNYGYTF. Combining the CDR3 with reference TRBV5-4 and TRBJ1-2 gives the whole variable domain ETGVTQSPTHLIKTRGQQVTLRCSSQSGHNTVSWYQQALGQGPQFIFQYYREEENGRGNFPPRFSGLQFPNYSSELNVNALELDDSALYLCASKPERDNYGYTFGSGTRLTVV.

The chain links TRBV5-1 to TRBJ1-1; D is uncertain. CDR3 size: 11 residues. Germline CDR1 SGHRS, CDR2 YFSETQ. The V gene lost 0 bases and the J gene lost 11 bases, with 8 bases spanning the gap. The CDR3 here is CASSLDGRAFF. The CDR3 DNA follows: TGCGCCAGCAGCTTGGACGGGAGGGCTTTCTTT.

This clone was observed a handful of times. The rearrangement joins TRBV2 to TRBJ2-7, with D unresolved. This CDR3 has 13 residues. Trimming removed 3 bases from V and 0 bases from J, with 6 bases in between. Germline V gene sequence: CDR1 SNHLY, CDR2 FYNNEI. The CDR3 here is CASSDAHSYEQYF. The CDR3 DNA follows: TGTGCCAGCAGTGACGCTCACTCCTACGAGCAGTACTTC.

The chain recombines TRBV4-1 with TRBJ2-3, with 8 nucleotides matching TRBD2. CDR1 is MGHRA and CDR2 is YSYEKL in the germline V gene. The trim removed 1 base at V and 1 base at J, leaving 4 bases unmatched. This CDR3 spans 16 amino acids. CDR3 region: CASSQGRGARTDTQYF. The CDR3 nucleotides read TGCGCCAGCAGCCAAGGGCGGGGGGCGCGCACAGATACGCAGTATTTT.

The chain carries TRBV10-3 and TRBJ2-1; 11 bases are shared with TRBD2. Germline V lookup: CDR1 ENHRY, CDR2 SYGVKD. V trimming: 0 bases; J trimming: 6 bases; junction bases outside the gene matches: 10. This CDR3 spans 18 amino acids. The CDR3 DNA reads as TGTGCCATCAGTGAGTCTCTTTTAGCGGGGGGGCTGGGCAATGAGCAGTTCTTC. Amino acid sequence: CAISESLLAGGLGNEQFF.

This CDR3 is CATSRGDRSNQPQHF. CDR3 sequence (DNA): TGTGCCACCAGCAGAGGGGACAGGTCGAATCAGCCCCAGCATTTT. The chain couples TRBV15 to TRBJ1-5, with 8 bases lining up with TRBD1. Unmatched junction bases numbered 3, after V lost 1 base and J lost 4 bases. Germline V gene data show CDR1 as LNHNV and CDR2 as YYDKDF (reference sequence). The CDR3 is 15 residues long.

The table lists this clone with a few counts. The J gene is TRBJ1-5, the V gene TRBV6-5; D remains ambiguous. The germline V and J ends were trimmed by 5 bases and 1 base, with 9 bases remaining between them. The CDR3 runs 14 residues. Germline V lookup: CDR1 MNHEY, CDR2 SVGAGI. The CDR3, as DNA: TGTGCCAGCAGTCCCGGGATGAGCAATCAGCCCCAGCATTTT. Residues: CASSPGMSNQPQHF.

CDR3 sequence (DNA): TGTGCCAGCAGTAGGAGGGGGAGGAAGGAGGGCGAGCAGTACTTC. Translated, it gives CASSRRGRKEGEQYF. The chain recombines TRBV27 with TRBJ2-7, with D perhaps being TRBD1 or TRBD2 (6 bases each). The CDR3 has 15 amino acids. Germline CDR1 reads MNHEY; CDR2 reads SMNVEV (reference sequence). Trimming took off 5 bases at V and 6 bases at J, with 20 bases between the two ends.

The V gene is TRBV7-3, the J gene TRBJ2-1, with no clear D. With 2 bases removed from V and 3 bases from J, the gap between germline ends came to 5 bases. The germline CDR1 and CDR2 sequences are SGHTA and FQGTGA. The CDR3 contains 13 residues. The CDR3 loop reads CASSLAVYNEQFF. CDR3 in DNA: TGTGCCAGCAGCTTAGCGGTCTACAATGAGCAGTTCTTC.

The chain recombines TRBV3-1 (or the pseudogene TRBV3-2) with TRBJ2-2, with a tentative D call TRBD1 (6 bases). V was trimmed by 2 bases and J by 5 bases, leaving 6 bases between them. The CDR3 contains 13 residues. The germline V gene encodes CDR1 LGHDT and CDR2 YNNKEL (reference sequence). The CDR3 reads CASSQRGTGELFF. The CDR3, as DNA: TGTGCCAGCAGCCAAAGGGGGACCGGGGAGCTGTTTTTT.

V gene TRBV20-1 combines with J gene TRBJ2-7, with D uncertain. V lost 3 bases, J lost 3 bases, and 12 bases lay in between. Per the germline V gene, CDR1 is DFQATT and CDR2 is SNEGSKA (reference sequence). The CDR3 runs to 13 residues. CDR3 bases: TGCAGTGCTAGTTGGCCCCCCCACTACGAGCAGTACTTC. Translation: CSASWPPHYEQYF.

The V call is TRBV6-1, the J call TRBJ1-1, with D perhaps matching TRBD1 (6 bases). Germline V lookup: CDR1 MNHNS, CDR2 SASEGT. The CDR3 totals 15 residues. Deletions cut 7 bases from V and 2 bases from J, with 17 bases between. The CDR3 DNA reads TGTGCCAGCACCCTACGAGGGGGGGTAAACACTGAAGCTTTCTTT. Translating gives CASTLRGGVNTEAFF.

The chain couples TRBV19 to TRBJ2-2; 9 nucleotides match TRBD1. Trimming cost V 5 bases and J 5 bases; bases outside gene matches: 12. CDR3 length: 17 amino acids. Looked up from germline, CDR1 is LNHDA and CDR2 is SQIVND (reference sequence). The chain's CDR3 is CASSVSGTGIRTGELFF. The CDR3 DNA reads TGTGCCAGTAGTGTCTCCGGGACAGGGATACGGACCGGGGAGCTGTTTTTT. Full variable domain (missing parts from reference TRBV19 and TRBJ2-2): DGGITQSPKYLFRKEGQNVTLSCEQNLNHDAMYWYRQDPGQGLRLIYYSQIVNDFQKGDIAEGYSVSREKKESFPLTVTSAQKNPTAFYLCASSVSGTGIRTGELFFGEGSRLTVL.

This clone was found once. The rearrangement joins TRBV9 to TRBJ2-7; tentative D call: TRBD2 (6 bases). Trimming left V 0 bases short and J 0 bases short, with 7 bases between. This CDR3 comprises 14 residues. The V gene's germline CDR1 is SGDLS and CDR2 YYNGEE. The CDR3 DNA sequence: TGTGCCAGCAGCGTAGGTAGCGGCTCCTACGAGCAGTACTTC. Translation gives CASSVGSGSYEQYF.

J is TRBJ2-3 and V is TRBV25-1, with a weak D call TRBD1 (5 bases). This CDR3 region has 14 residues. Germline CDR1 reads MGHDK; CDR2 reads SYGVNS. V gave up 7 bases and J gave up 4 bases, with 15 bases separating them. This CDR3 is CASTTGAGSDTQYF. For the CDR3, the DNA is TGTGCCAGCACCACGGGCGCAGGGTCAGATACGCAGTATTTT.

As for this clone: One end of the junction fails to match germline, which may point to a read error. The CDR3 sequence is CASGFGQFNQPQHF. CDR3 DNA sequence: TGTGCCAGCGGCTTCGGACAGTTTAATCAGCCCCAGCATTTT. V gene TRBV5-8 combines with J gene TRBJ1-5; TRBD1 might be the D (6 bases). The CDR3 contains 14 residues. Germline CDR1 is SGHTS and CDR2 is YDEGEE.